The 25 T cell receptor beta chains presented below share a single source sample, sequenced in a study of blood T cell repertoires in COVID-19. Profiled with immunoSEQ multiplex PCR; TCRdb holds only in-frame clones, not every one. The sample has 250,000 to 300,000 clones; roughly 90% are singletons. Sequenced sample: PBMCs or T cells enriched from blood (not recorded which). Receptors originate from a woman in her thirties or forties with acute COVID-19.

This chain joins TRBV9 and TRBJ2-1; the D gene is possibly TRBD2 (6 bases). CDR1 is SGDLS and CDR2 is YYNGEE in the germline V gene. The V gene lost 4 bases and the J gene lost 3 bases, with 17 bases spanning the gap. The length of the CDR3 is 16 residues. The CDR3 nucleotides read TGTGCCAGCAGCACCACCCCGGCTAGCGACTACAATGAGCAGTTCTTC. It codes for CASSTTPASDYNEQFF.

This sequence joins TRBV18 and TRBJ1-1; D gene ambiguous. The length of the CDR3 is 17 residues. Trimming pared 1 base from V and 1 base from J, leaving 16 bases between. Germline values: CDR1 KGHSH, CDR2 LQKENI. The CDR3 DNA follows: TGTGCCAGCTCACCACGCGTGGCGGTGACTGGGAACACTGAAGCTTTCTTT. Translation gives CASSPRVAVTGNTEAFF.

The V gene is TRBV4-2, the J gene TRBJ1-2; 9 positions match TRBD1. V trimming: 2 bases; J trimming: 3 bases; junction bases outside the gene matches: 4. This CDR3 contains 15 residues. The germline gives CDR1 LGHNA, CDR2 YNFKEQ. This CDR3 reads CASSQKDRGDYGYTF. The CDR3 DNA follows: TGTGCCAGCAGCCAAAAGGACAGGGGAGACTATGGCTACACCTTC.

The chain employs TRBV12-3 or TRBV12-4 and TRBJ2-7; 9 positions agree with TRBD1. The CDR3 has 13 residues. The V gene end was trimmed by 6 bases and the J gene end by 2 bases; junction bases not matched to a gene: 2. The CDR3 DNA reads as TGTGCCAGCAGGGGGACAGGGACCTACGAGCAGTACTTC. Its protein is CASRGTGTYEQYF.

The gene calls are TRBV30 and TRBJ1-5, with D perhaps matching TRBD1 (6 bases). Germline CDR1 and CDR2: GTSNPN and SVGIG (reference sequence). Trimming left V 3 bases short and J 3 bases short, with 9 bases between. CDR3 length: 13 residues. In DNA form, the CDR3 reads TGTGCCTGGAGCGGGGGGGCCAATCAGCCCCAGCATTTT. Translated, it gives CAWSGGANQPQHF.

V usage is TRBV18 and J usage is TRBJ2-7, with D possibly being TRBD2 (6 bases). The CDR3 totals 15 residues. Germline V gene data show CDR1 as KGHSH and CDR2 as LQKENI. V lost 3 bases to trimming and J lost 7 bases, with 19 bases between them. CDR3 region: CASSPLERLGREQYF. For the CDR3, the DNA is TGTGCCAGCTCACCGCTAGAGAGACTAGGCAGGGAGCAGTACTTC. The full variable domain, in which reference TRBV18 and TRBJ2-7 provide the parts outside the CDR3, is NAGVMQNPRHLVRRRGQEARLRCSPMKGHSHVYWYRQLPEEGLKFMVYLQKENIIDESGMPKERFSAEFPKEGPSILRIQQVVRGDSAAYFCASSPLERLGREQYFGPGTRLTVT.

The chain employs TRBV6-5 and TRBJ2-2; TRBD1 might be the D (5 bases). Trimming stripped 5 bases from V and 0 bases from J, with 10 bases between. Germline V gives CDR1 MNHEY, CDR2 SVGAGI. This CDR3 comprises 15 residues. The CDR3 protein is CASSPGQPNTGELFF. The CDR3 nucleotides are TGTGCCAGCAGTCCTGGACAACCGAACACCGGGGAGCTGTTTTTT.

The chain carries TRBV2 and TRBJ2-3; 7 nucleotides agree with TRBD1. CDR3 length equals 15 residues. Germline trimming cut 5 bases from V and 0 bases from J; bases unmatched to any gene: 5. Germline V CDR1 and CDR2: SNHLY, FYNNEI. The CDR3 loop reads CASSRDRFSTDTQYF. In nucleotides, the CDR3 is TGTGCCAGCAGTCGGGACAGATTTAGCACAGATACGCAGTATTTT. The variable domain in full, completed from reference TRBV2 and TRBJ2-3, reads EPEVTQTPSHQVTQMGQEVILRCVPISNHLYFYWYRQILGQKVEFLVSFYNNEISEKSEIFDDQFSVERPDGSNFTLKIRSTKLEDSAMYFCASSRDRFSTDTQYFGPGTRLTVL.

The chain is built from TRBV7-2 and TRBJ2-7; 7 bases line up with TRBD2. CDR1 and CDR2 from the germline V gene are SGHTA and FQGNSA. The J segment lost 0 bases and the V segment lost 5 bases, leaving 10 bases of the junction unmatched. This CDR3 is built from 16 residues. DNA of the CDR3: TGTGCCAGCAGCGTAGGCCCTAGCGGAAGCTCCTACGAGCAGTACTTC. Its translation is CASSVGPSGSSYEQYF.

This chain joins TRBV6-1 and TRBJ1-2; no firm D call. CDR1 and CDR2 (germline): MNHNS, SASEGT. Trimming left V 1 base short and J 2 bases short, with 11 bases between. This CDR3 region has 15 residues. Here the CDR3 reads CASSEGSAGNYGYTF. CDR3 in DNA: TGTGCCAGCAGTGAAGGGTCTGCGGGCAACTATGGCTACACCTTC.

V gene TRBV3-1 (or the pseudogene TRBV3-2) combines with J gene TRBJ1-1, with unresolved D. The germline V gene has CDR1 LGHDT and CDR2 YNNKEL (reference sequence). CDR3 length equals 15 residues. V lost 0 bases and J 0 bases, leaving 8 bases between the germline ends. CDR3 DNA sequence: TGTGCCAGCAGCCAAGAAGAGGGTCTGAACACTGAAGCTTTCTTT. Its protein product is CASSQEEGLNTEAFF.

This chain connects TRBV12-3 or TRBV12-4 to TRBJ1-1; no clear D gene. The ends were cut back, 5 bases at V and 4 bases at J, with 8 bases in the middle. The CDR3 has 12 residues. CDR3 nucleotide sequence: TGTGCCAGCAGTGCCCGGTCCACTGAAGCTTTCTTT. This gives the protein CASSARSTEAFF.

The V and J genes are TRBV20-1 and TRBJ2-5, with TRBD2 matching over 8 bases. This CDR3 is 14 amino acids long. V lost 3 bases, J lost 4 bases, and 7 bases stayed unmatched. In germline, CDR1 is DFQATT, CDR2 SNEGSKA (reference sequence). CDR3 DNA sequence: TGCAGTGCTAGTATCGGGGGGGCTTTAGAGACCCAGTACTTC. Translated, it gives CSASIGGALETQYF.

The chain links TRBV3-1 (or the pseudogene TRBV3-2) to TRBJ2-7; 10 bases line up with TRBD2. J gave up 7 bases and V 5 bases, and 8 bases lay outside the gene matches. Germline CDR1 reads LGHDT; CDR2 reads YNNKEL (reference sequence). The CDR3 length is 14 residues. For the CDR3, the DNA is TGTGCCAGCAGCTTCCGTGGGACTAGCGAGGAGCAGTACTTC. Its translation is CASSFRGTSEEQYF.

V gene TRBV10-3 combines with J gene TRBJ2-2; TRBD1 matches 9 bases. The CDR3 spans 17 residues. After removal of 5 bases from V and 0 bases from J, the junction contained 7 bases not matched to a gene. Germline lookup yields CDR1 ENHRY and CDR2 SYGVKD. The CDR3 DNA reads TGTGCCATCAGTTTCCGGGACAGGGATTCGAACACCGGGGAGCTGTTTTTT. Translated, it gives CAISFRDRDSNTGELFF.

The chain employs TRBV6-2 or TRBV6-3 and TRBJ2-3; D is unclear. Germline assignment: CDR1 MNHEY and CDR2 SVGEGT. The CDR3 is 15 amino acids. V was shortened by 1 base and J by 2 bases, with 10 bases between the two germline ends. In nucleotides, the CDR3 is TGTGCCAGCAGTTACTTCACGGGTGACACAGATACGCAGTATTTT. It is translated as CASSYFTGDTDTQYF.

This sequence joins TRBV2 and TRBJ2-2, with a weak D call TRBD1 (6 bases). Germline values: CDR1 SNHLY, CDR2 FYNNEI. The V end was cut by 6 bases, the J end by 8 bases, with 10 bases between. CDR3 length equals 12 residues. DNA for the CDR3: TGTGCCAGCAGCTATAGGGGGGGGGAGCTGTTTTTT. Protein sequence: CASSYRGGELFF.

The chain links TRBV6-2 or TRBV6-3 to TRBJ2-7, with TRBD1 matching 7 bases. The CDR3 contains 16 residues. Germline values: CDR1 MNHEY, CDR2 SVGEGT. V lost 2 bases, J lost 5 bases, and 12 bases stayed unmatched. The CDR3, as DNA: TGTGCCAGCAGTTACCCCAGACAGGGCCAGCGAGACGAGCAGTACTTC. This sequence encodes CASSYPRQGQRDEQYF.

V is TRBV24-1 and J is TRBJ1-5; 11 bases agree with TRBD1. The CDR3 spans 16 residues. With 5 bases clipped from V and 4 bases from J, the junction kept 6 bases outside the gene matches. From germline, CDR1 is KGHDR and CDR2 SFDVKD. CDR3 coding DNA: TGTGCCACCAGTGGACCCGGGACAGGGGGTAATCAGCCCCAGCATTTT. Its translation: CATSGPGTGGNQPQHF.

The chain employs TRBV27 and TRBJ1-6; 12 nucleotides match TRBD1. Unmatched junction bases numbered 9, after V lost 5 bases and J lost 10 bases. The CDR3 sequence is 16 residues long. CDR1 MNHEY and CDR2 SMNVEV come from the germline V gene (reference sequence). CDR3 bases: TGTGCCAGCAGTCCCCAGGGACAGGGGGCAAGATCACCCCTCCACTTT. Its translation is CASSPQGQGARSPLHF.

This clone was seen just once. The chain employs TRBV6-8 and TRBJ1-6, with D possibly matching TRBD1 (5 bases). Trimming shortened V by 2 bases and J by 3 bases, and 17 bases separated the two germline ends. The CDR3 consists of 18 residues. The germline V gene has CDR1 MNHGY and CDR2 SAAAGT. CDR3 coding DNA: TGTGCCAGCAGTTACAATTCGGGCAGGGAAGACTATAATTCACCCCTCCACTTT. Translated, it gives CASSYNSGREDYNSPLHF.

The genes are TRBV5-4 and TRBJ2-5; TRBD2 aligns across 7 bases. CDR1 and CDR2 from the germline V gene are SGHNT and YYREEE (reference sequence). The V gene end was trimmed by 0 bases and the J gene end by 6 bases; junction bases not matched to a gene: 17. This CDR3 has 18 residues. Here the CDR3 DNA reads TGTGCCAGCAGCTTGGAGTTGAGTTCTAGCGGCCCCCAGAAGACCCAGTACTTC. It translates to CASSLELSSSGPQKTQYF.

This chain uses TRBV18 with TRBJ2-1; 8 bases map to TRBD2. The V segment lost 0 bases and the J segment 4 bases; nucleotides outside the gene matches: 5. The CDR3 consists of 16 residues. Germline V gene data show CDR1 as KGHSH and CDR2 as LQKENI. The CDR3 DNA is TGTGCCAGCTCACCACCAGCACTAGCGGTTTACAATGAGCAGTTCTTC. The encoded protein is CASSPPALAVYNEQFF.

The chain employs TRBV5-4 and TRBJ1-1; 8 bases fit TRBD1. In germline, CDR1 is SGHNT, CDR2 YYREEE (reference sequence). This CDR3 contains 16 residues. V was clipped by 0 bases and J by 0 bases; unmatched bases: 4. CDR3 DNA sequence: TGTGCCAGCAGCTTGGATCCGGGACAGGTGAACACTGAAGCTTTCTTT. Protein: CASSLDPGQVNTEAFF.

This chain connects TRBV18 to TRBJ1-1, with D tentatively TRBD1 (5 bases). The CDR3 runs to 16 residues. V lost 4 bases and J 3 bases, leaving 18 bases between the germline ends. Per the germline V gene, CDR1 is KGHSH and CDR2 is LQKENI. The CDR3 loop reads CASSQNRQLVDTEAFF. The DNA for the CDR3 is TGTGCCAGCTCACAAAACCGACAGCTAGTTGACACTGAAGCTTTCTTT.